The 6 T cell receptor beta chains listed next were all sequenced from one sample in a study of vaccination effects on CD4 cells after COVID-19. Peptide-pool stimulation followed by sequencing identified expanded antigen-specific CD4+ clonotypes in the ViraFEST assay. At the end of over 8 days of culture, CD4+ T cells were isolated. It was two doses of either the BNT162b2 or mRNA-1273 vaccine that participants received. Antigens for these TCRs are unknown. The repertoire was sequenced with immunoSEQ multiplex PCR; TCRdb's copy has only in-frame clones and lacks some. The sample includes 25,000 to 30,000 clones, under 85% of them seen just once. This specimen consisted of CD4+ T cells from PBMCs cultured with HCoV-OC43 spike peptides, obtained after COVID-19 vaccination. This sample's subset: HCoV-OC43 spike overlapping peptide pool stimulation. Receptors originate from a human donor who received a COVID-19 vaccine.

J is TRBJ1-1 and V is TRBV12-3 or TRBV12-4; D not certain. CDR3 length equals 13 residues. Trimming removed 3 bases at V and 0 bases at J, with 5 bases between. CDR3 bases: TGTGCCAGCAGTTTTGGCATGAACACTGAAGCTTTCTTT. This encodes CASSFGMNTEAFF.

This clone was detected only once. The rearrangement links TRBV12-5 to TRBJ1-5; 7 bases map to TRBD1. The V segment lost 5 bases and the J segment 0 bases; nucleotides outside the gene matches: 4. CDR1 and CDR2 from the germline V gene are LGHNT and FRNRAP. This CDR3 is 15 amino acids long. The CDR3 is CASGMTGTSNQPQHF. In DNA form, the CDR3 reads TGTGCTAGTGGTATGACAGGGACTAGCAATCAGCCCCAGCATTTT.

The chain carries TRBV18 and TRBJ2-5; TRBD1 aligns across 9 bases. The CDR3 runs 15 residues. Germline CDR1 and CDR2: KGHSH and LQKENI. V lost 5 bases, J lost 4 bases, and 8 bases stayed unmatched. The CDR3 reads CASSGNTGGAETQYF. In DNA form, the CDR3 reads TGTGCCAGCTCAGGCAATACAGGGGGCGCAGAGACCCAGTACTTC.

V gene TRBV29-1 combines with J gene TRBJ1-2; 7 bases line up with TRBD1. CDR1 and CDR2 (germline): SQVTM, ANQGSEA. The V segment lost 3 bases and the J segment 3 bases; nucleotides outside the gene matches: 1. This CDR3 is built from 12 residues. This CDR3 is CSVDQGDYGYTF. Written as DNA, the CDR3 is TGCAGCGTTGACCAGGGGGACTATGGCTACACCTTC.

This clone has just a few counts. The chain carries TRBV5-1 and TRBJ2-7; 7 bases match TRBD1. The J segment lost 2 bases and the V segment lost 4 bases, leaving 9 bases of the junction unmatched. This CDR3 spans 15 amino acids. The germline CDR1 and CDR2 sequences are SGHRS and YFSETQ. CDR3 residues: CASSLDRTQTYEQYF. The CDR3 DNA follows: TGCGCCAGCAGCCTGGACAGGACTCAGACCTACGAGCAGTACTTC.

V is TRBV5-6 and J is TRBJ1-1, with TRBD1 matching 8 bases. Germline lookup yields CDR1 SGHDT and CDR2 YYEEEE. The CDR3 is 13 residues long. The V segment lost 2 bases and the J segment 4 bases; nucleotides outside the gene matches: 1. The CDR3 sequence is CASSFQGATEAFF. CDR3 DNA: TGTGCCAGCAGCTTTCAGGGGGCCACTGAAGCTTTCTTT.